This TCR beta chain was captured by sequencing in a study of shared clonotypes between healthy human individuals. Study observations and caveats: Few donors limited the genetic and exposure-history diversity represented. Clonotype sharing among donors was expected to depend on sequencing depth.

None of the donors, who were healthy HIV-negative adults, had recently had acute infections or vaccinations. The CDR3 contains 13 residues. The germline V gene encodes CDR1 SNHLY and CDR2 FYNNEI. Between the trimmed V and J ends, which lost 3 bases and 8 bases, there was a span of 10 bases. This clone has only one observation. Its antigen is unknown. Replicate PCRs for unsorted PBMC used around 270 ng DNA (roughly 29,000 T cell genomes). Profiling relied on immunoSEQ multiplex PCR, and the TCRdb table lists in-frame clones only, not all of them. The sample records about half a million clones, over 60% being singletons.

This sequence originates from a woman aged 40 to 49 in good health. Some clones in this sample may be carry-over from other donors' samples. The material sequenced was PBMCs. This chain links TRBV2 with TRBJ2-2; possible D gene TRBD2, 6 bases. The CDR3 loop is CASSEVREGELFF. CDR3 in DNA: TGTGCCAGCAGTGAGGTCCGGGAGGGGGAGCTGTTTTTT.